A selection of T cell receptor beta chains follows, all from one sample in a study of T cell responses to AZD1222 COVID-19 vaccine. Data came from immunoSEQ multiplex PCR; TCRdb stores just in-frame clones and leaves some out. The sample lists some 140,000 clones, 90% seen once, with 1.5% to 2% in the top ten. The sequencing here drew on peripheral blood, taken on day 0 of AZD1222 vaccination. All receptors come from an adult in good health. CDR3s include the opening cysteine and the closing phenylalanine or tryptophan. The order of the fields is D gene, clone size, V gene, J gene, CDR3 protein, CDR3 DNA. A D gene is named only where the DNA matches it firmly. Where a row states a size, it is once, few, many or the class of an expanded clone; other rows omit it.

d_call: NA
clone_size: NA
v_call: TRBV12-3/TRBV12-4
j_call: TRBJ2-5
cdr3_aa: CASSLSTIETQYF
cdr3_nt: TGTGCCAGCAGTTTATCGACTATTGAGACCCAGTACTTC

d_call: NA
clone_size: once
v_call: TRBV29-1
j_call: TRBJ2-7
cdr3_aa: CSVEDLYEQYF
cdr3_nt: TGCAGCGTTGAAGATCTCTACGAGCAGTACTTC

d_call: NA
clone_size: NA
v_call: TRBV19
j_call: TRBJ1-2
cdr3_aa: CASRPAGYGYTF
cdr3_nt: TGTGCCAGTAGACCTGCGGGGTATGGCTACACCTTC

d_call: TRBD2
clone_size: few
v_call: TRBV6-4
j_call: TRBJ2-2
cdr3_aa: CASSEAGENTGELFF
cdr3_nt: TGTGCCAGCAGTGAAGCGGGGGAGAACACCGGGGAGCTGTTTTTT

d_call: TRBD1
clone_size: NA
v_call: TRBV15
j_call: TRBJ1-2
cdr3_aa: CATIGTGLLATF
cdr3_nt: TGTGCCACCATTGGGACAGGTCTCTTGGCCACCTTC

d_call: TRBD1
clone_size: NA
v_call: TRBV28
j_call: TRBJ1-2
cdr3_aa: CASSRTGGARGYTF
cdr3_nt: TGTGCCAGCAGTAGGACAGGGGGCGCGAGGGGCTACACCTTC

d_call: NA
clone_size: few
v_call: TRBV18
j_call: TRBJ1-2
cdr3_aa: CASYKVGNSNYGYTF
cdr3_nt: TGTGCCAGCTATAAGGTGGGGAACAGTAACTATGGCTACACCTTC

d_call: TRBD1
clone_size: NA
v_call: TRBV4-2
j_call: TRBJ2-1
cdr3_aa: CASSQAGTGGYEQFF
cdr3_nt: TGTGCCAGCAGCCAAGCCGGGACAGGGGGCTATGAGCAGTTCTTC

d_call: NA
clone_size: NA
v_call: TRBV25-1
j_call: TRBJ1-2
cdr3_aa: CASSDRDSGYTF
cdr3_nt: TGTGCCAGCAGTGATAGGGATAGTGGCTACACCTTC

d_call: NA
clone_size: few
v_call: TRBV7-2
j_call: TRBJ1-2
cdr3_aa: CASSLGSEQINYGYTF
cdr3_nt: TGTGCCAGCAGCTTAGGTTCGGAACAGATTAACTATGGCTACACCTTC

d_call: NA
clone_size: NA
v_call: TRBV6-6
j_call: TRBJ1-1
cdr3_aa: CASTEGFMNTEAFF
cdr3_nt: TGTGCCAGCACCGAAGGATTCATGAACACTGAAGCTTTCTTT

d_call: NA
clone_size: NA
v_call: TRBV10-1
j_call: TRBJ2-3
cdr3_aa: CARTKGGEGTDTQYF
cdr3_nt: TGCGCCAGGACAAAAGGGGGAGAGGGCACAGATACGCAGTATTTT

d_call: NA
clone_size: NA
v_call: TRBV2
j_call: TRBJ1-3
cdr3_aa: CASTSRGRLSGNTIYF
cdr3_nt: TGTGCCAGCACCTCAAGGGGCCGGTTGTCTGGAAACACCATATATTTT

d_call: NA
clone_size: once
v_call: TRBV28
j_call: TRBJ1-1
cdr3_aa: CASSPEGPPTEAFF
cdr3_nt: TGTGCCAGCAGCCCCGAGGGGCCCCCCACTGAAGCTTTCTTT

d_call: NA
clone_size: once
v_call: TRBV10-3
j_call: TRBJ1-2
cdr3_aa: CAISESAVNYGYTF
cdr3_nt: TGTGCCATCAGTGAGTCGGCAGTTAACTATGGCTACACCTTC

d_call: NA
clone_size: once
v_call: TRBV7-2
j_call: TRBJ2-7
cdr3_aa: CASSLSSYEQYF
cdr3_nt: TGTGCCAGCAGCTTAAGCTCCTACGAGCAGTACTTC

d_call: TRBD1
clone_size: NA
v_call: TRBV2
j_call: TRBJ2-7
cdr3_aa: CASSERQGVYEQYF
cdr3_nt: TGTGCCAGCAGTGAGCGACAGGGGGTCTACGAGCAGTACTTC

d_call: NA
clone_size: NA
v_call: TRBV10-3
j_call: TRBJ2-7
cdr3_aa: CAISGGRAYEQYF
cdr3_nt: TGTGCCATCAGTGGGGGCAGAGCCTACGAGCAGTACTTC

d_call: TRBD2
clone_size: NA
v_call: TRBV5-4
j_call: TRBJ2-1
cdr3_aa: CASSFTSGRAFYNEQFF
cdr3_nt: TGTGCCAGCAGCTTTACTAGCGGGAGGGCCTTCTACAATGAGCAGTTCTTC

d_call: TRBD2
clone_size: NA
v_call: TRBV4-1
j_call: TRBJ2-3
cdr3_aa: CASSQDRLAGAADTQYF
cdr3_nt: TGCGCCAGCAGCCAAGATAGGCTAGCGGGAGCTGCAGATACGCAGTATTTT

d_call: TRBD2
clone_size: NA
v_call: TRBV10-3
j_call: TRBJ2-1
cdr3_aa: CAISGVAGGPKNEQFF
cdr3_nt: TGTGCCATCAGTGGCGTAGCGGGGGGGCCGAAGAATGAGCAGTTCTTC

d_call: TRBD2
clone_size: NA
v_call: TRBV5-1
j_call: TRBJ2-1
cdr3_aa: CASSPTTLAGGNNEQFF
cdr3_nt: TGCGCCAGCAGCCCGACGACACTAGCGGGGGGGAACAATGAGCAGTTCTTC

d_call: NA
clone_size: NA
v_call: TRBV15
j_call: TRBJ1-2
cdr3_aa: CATSGDGLWGYTF
cdr3_nt: TGTGCCACCAGCGGGGACGGCCTGTGGGGCTACACCTTC

d_call: TRBD1
clone_size: NA
v_call: TRBV19
j_call: TRBJ1-2
cdr3_aa: CASSLARDRGANYGYTF
cdr3_nt: TGTGCCAGTAGCCTCGCACGGGACAGGGGAGCTAACTATGGCTACACCTTC

d_call: TRBD1
clone_size: NA
v_call: TRBV28
j_call: TRBJ1-3
cdr3_aa: CASSFGMLGQGSGNTIYF
cdr3_nt: TGTGCCAGCAGTTTCGGTATGCTGGGACAGGGCTCTGGAAACACCATATATTTT

d_call: NA
clone_size: NA
v_call: TRBV15
j_call: TRBJ2-7
cdr3_aa: CATSRVSDEQYF
cdr3_nt: TGTGCCACCAGCAGAGTTTCGGACGAGCAGTACTTC

d_call: TRBD1
clone_size: few
v_call: TRBV14
j_call: TRBJ1-1
cdr3_aa: CASSQKGTGGTEAFF
cdr3_nt: TGTGCCAGCAGCCAAAAGGGGACAGGGGGCACTGAAGCTTTCTTT

d_call: TRBD1
clone_size: NA
v_call: TRBV6-1
j_call: TRBJ1-1
cdr3_aa: CASSERTGRTEAFF
cdr3_nt: TGTGCCAGCAGTGAGCGGACAGGGAGGACTGAAGCTTTCTTT

d_call: TRBD1
clone_size: NA
v_call: TRBV11-2
j_call: TRBJ2-7
cdr3_aa: CASSLDRWDRGSYEQYF
cdr3_nt: TGTGCCAGCAGCTTAGATAGGTGGGACAGGGGATCCTACGAGCAGTACTTC

d_call: NA
clone_size: NA
v_call: TRBV7-9
j_call: TRBJ1-2
cdr3_aa: CASSLLHLVWYGYTF
cdr3_nt: TGTGCCAGCAGCTTACTACATCTTGTCTGGTATGGCTACACCTTC

d_call: NA
clone_size: NA
v_call: TRBV4-1
j_call: TRBJ2-7
cdr3_aa: CASSQVDTYEQYF
cdr3_nt: TGCGCCAGCAGCCAAGTGGACACCTACGAGCAGTACTTC

d_call: NA
clone_size: NA
v_call: TRBV11-3
j_call: TRBJ2-7
cdr3_aa: CASSLDCELSYEQYF
cdr3_nt: TGTGCCAGCAGCTTAGATTGTGAACTCTCCTACGAGCAGTACTTC

d_call: NA
clone_size: NA
v_call: TRBV9
j_call: TRBJ1-5
cdr3_aa: CASSVEDSGSWPQHF
cdr3_nt: TGTGCCAGCAGCGTAGAGGACAGTGGGTCTTGGCCCCAGCATTTT

d_call: NA
clone_size: NA
v_call: TRBV5-1
j_call: TRBJ2-3
cdr3_aa: CASSRTPSLSTDTQYF
cdr3_nt: TGCGCCAGCAGCCGGACACCCAGTCTAAGCACAGATACGCAGTATTTT